A single sample is the source of the 22 T cell receptor beta chains below, sequenced in a study of shared clonotypes between healthy human individuals. Repertoires were generated with immunoSEQ multiplex PCR, while TCRdb's copy carries only in-frame clones and drops some. This sample has about 2.4 million clones, with 80% to 95% found just once. Sequencing input: naive CD4+ T cells from PBMCs. Subset indicated: CD45RA+ positively selected. These receptors all come from a man between 18 and 29 years old in good health. Some clones in this sample may be carry-over from other donors' samples.

In this sample, this clone turned up a few times. The CDR3: CASIGGTEAFF. In nucleotides, the CDR3 is TGTGCCAGCATAGGTGGCACTGAAGCTTTCTTT. The chain uses TRBV28 and TRBJ1-1, with unresolved D. Germline lookup yields CDR1 MDHEN and CDR2 SYDVKM. Trimming left V 7 bases short and J 4 bases short, with 7 bases between. This CDR3 has 11 residues.

The rearrangement joins TRBV28 to TRBJ2-7; D call uncertain. V shed 7 bases and J shed 0 bases, with 13 bases lying between them. This CDR3 is built from 14 residues. Germline V gene sequence: CDR1 MDHEN, CDR2 SYDVKM. The CDR3 here is CASNVRPSSYEQYF. The DNA for the CDR3 is TGTGCCAGCAACGTGCGCCCGAGCTCCTACGAGCAGTACTTC.

V usage is TRBV6-1 and J usage is TRBJ2-3; D not certain. The V and J ends lost 3 bases and 4 bases respectively, with 11 bases between them. Germline lookup yields CDR1 MNHNS and CDR2 SASEGT. This CDR3 is 14 amino acids long. CDR3 loop: CASSDPLVADTQYF. CDR3 DNA: TGTGCCAGCAGTGATCCCTTAGTAGCAGATACGCAGTATTTT.

The chain combines TRBV7-9 with TRBJ1-1; 7 bases line up with TRBD1. Germline V gene sequence: CDR1 SEHNR, CDR2 FQNEAQ (reference sequence). V shed 1 base and J 7 bases; nucleotides not matched to a gene: 3. The CDR3 has 13 residues. This CDR3 reads CASSLVQGIEAFF. The CDR3 bases are TGTGCCAGCAGCTTAGTACAGGGGATTGAAGCTTTCTTT.

This rearrangement joins TRBV5-6 to TRBJ2-3; 9 bases are shared with TRBD1. This CDR3 has 15 residues. V shed 0 bases and J 4 bases; nucleotides not matched to a gene: 3. The V gene's germline CDR1 is SGHDT and CDR2 YYEEEE. CDR3 region: CASSLVRTGADTQYF. The CDR3 nucleotides read TGTGCCAGCAGCTTGGTTAGGACAGGGGCAGATACGCAGTATTTT.

The rearrangement links TRBV18 to TRBJ2-7, with D possibly being TRBD2 (5 bases). The CDR3 runs 15 residues. Germline V gene lookup returns CDR1 KGHSH and CDR2 LQKENI. The V end was cut by 3 bases, the J end by 1 base, with 13 bases between. CDR3 sequence: CASSPPGWGSYEQYF. CDR3 nucleotide sequence: TGTGCCAGCTCACCCCCGGGATGGGGATCCTACGAGCAGTACTTC.

The CDR3 DNA reads as TGTGCCAGCAGCTTTAATGTCCCCGGCACAGATACGCAGTATTTT. Its protein is CASSFNVPGTDTQYF. This rearrangement joins TRBV11-1 to TRBJ2-3, with unresolved D. The V gene's germline CDR1 is SGHAT and CDR2 FQDESV (reference sequence). Trimming left V 3 bases short and J 1 base short, with 11 bases between. The CDR3 has 15 amino acids.

The CDR3 DNA follows: TGTGCCTCGCGGACAGCGAACACCGGGGAGCTGTTTTTT. Translated: CASRTANTGELFF. J is TRBJ2-2 and V is TRBV2, with TRBD1 as a possible D gene (6 bases). Per the germline V gene, CDR1 is SNHLY and CDR2 is FYNNEI. The CDR3 has 13 residues. Trimming took 11 bases from V and 0 from J, leaving 10 bases between them.

The chain joins TRBV5-1 to TRBJ1-3; D possibly corresponds to TRBD1 (6 bases). The CDR3 is made up of 16 amino acids. Deletions cut 0 bases from V and 0 bases from J, with 10 bases between. Germline values: CDR1 SGHRS, CDR2 YFSETQ. This CDR3 reads CASSLATGSSGNTIYF. The CDR3 region has the DNA TGCGCCAGCAGCTTGGCGACAGGCTCCTCTGGAAACACCATATATTTT.

V usage is TRBV10-1 and J usage is TRBJ2-3; no clear D gene. CDR3 length: 11 amino acids. Germline V gives CDR1 WNHNN, CDR2 SYGVQD (reference sequence). Trimming stripped 0 bases from V and 9 bases from J, with 4 bases between. CDR3 sequence: CASSESGTQYF. For the CDR3, the DNA is TGCGCCAGCAGTGAGTCTGGGACGCAGTATTTT.

For this clone: Other nucleotide sequences in the sample specify the same CDR3. The rearrangement joins TRBV27 to TRBJ1-2; 7 bases are a match to TRBD1. The V gene end was trimmed by 3 bases and the J gene end by 5 bases; junction bases not matched to a gene: 3. Germline CDR1 MNHEY, CDR2 SMNVEV (reference sequence). CDR3 length: 13 residues. The CDR3 region has the DNA TGTGCCAGCAGTTTGGGGACAGCATATGGCTACACCTTC. Its translation is CASSLGTAYGYTF.

The chain is built from TRBV14 and TRBJ1-2; 8 bases match TRBD1. V lost 1 base, J lost 2 bases, and 6 bases stayed unmatched. The CDR3 has 16 amino acids. Germline values: CDR1 SGHDN, CDR2 FVKESK. Here the CDR3 reads CASSQGPGGPNYGYTF. CDR3 bases: TGTGCCAGCAGCCAAGGCCCAGGGGGCCCCAACTATGGCTACACCTTC.

The chain is built from TRBV4-3 and TRBJ2-7, with a weak D call TRBD2 (5 bases). CDR1 is LGHNA, CDR2 YSLEER, per germline. The CDR3 consists of 13 residues. Trimming pared 0 bases from V and 12 bases from J, leaving 15 bases between. CDR3 sequence reads: CASSQDQRSLVYF. The CDR3 nucleotides read TGCGCCAGCAGCCAAGATCAGCGGTCCCTCGTGTACTTC.

This clone is a singleton in its sample. This rearrangement joins TRBV5-1 to TRBJ2-2, with 9 bases identical to TRBD1. This CDR3 is built from 18 residues. Trimming at V came to 0 bases and at J to 2 bases, leaving 8 bases not matched to a gene. Germline loops: CDR1 SGHRS, CDR2 YFSETQ. The CDR3 spells CASSLDPPGQGNTGELFF. The CDR3 region has the DNA TGCGCCAGCAGCTTGGATCCACCGGGACAGGGAAACACCGGGGAGCTGTTTTTT.

The rearrangement uses TRBV14 and TRBJ2-2, with D maybe TRBD1 (6 bases). The V and J ends lost 0 bases and 3 bases respectively, with 14 bases between them. Germline V lookup: CDR1 SGHDN, CDR2 FVKESK. The CDR3 consists of 17 residues. In nucleotides, the CDR3 is TGTGCCAGCAGCCAAGATTTGGGGGCGTACTACACCGGGGAGCTGTTTTTT. Residues: CASSQDLGAYYTGELFF.

This chain joins TRBV19 and TRBJ1-4; no clear D. V lost 0 bases and J lost 9, with 17 bases in between. The CDR3 has 16 residues. Germline assignment: CDR1 LNHDA and CDR2 SQIVND (reference sequence). The CDR3 DNA reads TGTGCCAGTAGTATAGAGGCCCGGAGGATTTATCAAAAACTGTTTTTT. Translating gives CASSIEARRIYQKLFF.

The chain uses TRBV18 and TRBJ1-3; no firm D call. CDR1 and CDR2 from the germline V gene are KGHSH and LQKENI. The CDR3 sequence is 16 residues long. The V and J ends lost 2 bases and 0 bases respectively, with 11 bases between them. The chain's CDR3 is CASSPLHAVSGNTIYF. The DNA of the CDR3 is TGTGCCAGCTCACCATTGCACGCAGTCTCTGGAAACACCATATATTTT.

The chain carries TRBV5-1 and TRBJ2-1, with D maybe TRBD2 (6 bases). Trimming took off 3 bases at V and 5 bases at J, with 18 bases between the two ends. CDR1 and CDR2 from the germline V gene are SGHRS and YFSETQ. The CDR3 runs 16 residues. CDR3 coding DNA: TGCGCCAGCAGCTCGGACCCTCCAAAGCGGGACAATGAGCAGTTCTTC. Amino acid sequence: CASSSDPPKRDNEQFF.

The genes are TRBV5-1 and TRBJ2-3, with 7 bases lining up with TRBD2. With 3 bases clipped from V and 5 bases from J, the junction kept 12 bases outside the gene matches. The germline gives CDR1 SGHRS, CDR2 YFSETQ. The CDR3 totals 16 residues. In nucleotides, the CDR3 is TGCGCCAGCAGCTCGGGCGGGAGCCGGACCGGAGATACGCAGTATTTT. It is translated as CASSSGGSRTGDTQYF. The variable domain in full, completed from reference TRBV5-1 and TRBJ2-3, reads KAGVTQTPRYLIKTRGQQVTLSCSPISGHRSVSWYQQTPGQGLQFLFEYFSETQRNKGNFPGRFSGRQFSNSRSEMNVSTLELGDSALYLCASSSGGSRTGDTQYFGPGTRLTVL.

The chain links TRBV7-6 to TRBJ2-1; D is possibly TRBD1 or TRBD2 (5 bases each). Trimming took off 0 bases at V and 2 bases at J, with 14 bases between the two ends. Germline CDR1 reads SGHVS; CDR2 reads FNYEAQ. CDR3 length: 17 residues. CDR3 amino acids: CASSLAEYGTTYNEQFF. The DNA of the CDR3 is TGTGCCAGCAGCTTAGCCGAATACGGGACGACCTACAATGAGCAGTTCTTC.

Concerning this clone itself: The same CDR3 arises from other DNA sequences in this sample as well. The V call is TRBV2, the J call TRBJ1-5, with TRBD1 as a possible D gene (5 bases). The CDR3 is 14 residues long. Germline assignment: CDR1 SNHLY and CDR2 FYNNEI. Trimming removed 0 bases from V and 4 bases from J, with 7 bases in between. The CDR3 bases are TGTGCCAGCAGTGAAGCCAGGGATAATCAGCCCCAGCATTTT. Translated: CASSEARDNQPQHF.

V and J are TRBV2 and TRBJ1-5; 11 nucleotides align to TRBD1. The CDR3 contains 16 residues. After removal of 3 bases from V and 5 bases from J, the junction contained 6 bases not matched to a gene. From germline, CDR1 is SNHLY and CDR2 FYNNEI. CDR3 coding DNA: TGTGCCAGCAGTGATTCCGGGACAGGGGGTTATCAGCCCCAGCATTTT. Encoded protein: CASSDSGTGGYQPQHF. The variable domain in full, with the rest retrieved from reference TRBV2 and TRBJ1-5, is EPEVTQTPSHQVTQMGQEVILRCVPISNHLYFYWYRQILGQKVEFLVSFYNNEISEKSEIFDDQFSVERPDGSNFTLKIRSTKLEDSAMYFCASSDSGTGGYQPQHFGDGTRLSIL.